This T cell receptor beta chain originates from a study of cytomegalovirus exposure and HLA in healthy donors. Study details: Genotyping of some 400 donors showed that about 84% belonged to the Caucasian-associated ancestry cluster.

With regard to this clone: What it binds is unknown.

CDR1 and CDR2 from the germline V gene are SQVTM and ANQGSEA. J lost 3 bases, V lost 5 bases, and 10 bases had no gene match. This CDR3 spans 15 amino acids. General study results and limits: Accounts indicate the classifier identified cytomegalovirus status with strong specificity and sensitivity.

Primers: 60 Vbeta forward and 13 Jbeta reverse. Some clones are missing from TCRdb's copy, which holds only in-frame ones; the method was immunoSEQ multiplex PCR. There are roughly 95,000 clones in the sample; over 60% occur only once, and 5.3% lies in the top ten. The chain carries TRBV29-1 and TRBJ1-5; 7 positions match TRBD1. Sequenced material: PBMCs. This clonotype was sampled from a man aged 30 to 39 in good health and CMV-seropositive. This CDR3 reads CSVNLGTDPNQPQHF. CDR3 DNA: TGCAGCGTTAACCTCGGGACAGACCCCAATCAGCCCCAGCATTTT.